This T cell receptor (beta chain) came from a study of control samples from healthy donors and cancer patients. The repertoire was sequenced with immunoSEQ multiplex PCR; TCRdb's copy has only in-frame clones and lacks some. In the table there are more than 75,000 clones, approximately 81% of which are singletons. There are 13 residues in the CDR3. The V gene lost 6 bases and the J gene lost 0 bases, with 3 bases spanning the gap. The sequence was obtained from a woman aged 30 to 39 in good health. The rearrangement uses TRBV12-3 or TRBV12-4 and TRBJ2-6, with D uncertain. The sequenced sample was blood. CDR3 residues: CASRSSGANVLTF. For the CDR3, the DNA is TGTGCCAGCAGGAGCTCTGGGGCCAACGTCCTGACTTTC.